Detailed here is one T cell receptor (beta chain). Germline-derived CDR1 and CDR2 are MRHNA and SNTAGT. There are 16 residues in the CDR3. V lost 5 bases to trimming and J lost 3 bases; unmatched junction nucleotides: 6. This entry belongs to a study of blood T cell repertoires in COVID-19. In the original processing: Reference gene primers were amplified, and this amplification served to estimate nucleated cell counts. Produced via immunoSEQ multiplex PCR; TCRdb's table is partial and in-frame only. The V and J calls and clone size were taken over from that table, and D and trimming were inferred from the DNA. The sample shows some 210,000 clones, 65% to 85% of them seen only once. The age range of participants was roughly 18 to 90 years, with residence in about 25 US areas. Cohort assignment relied on participant-reported clinical history.

This sequence was found in a man in his thirties or forties with acute COVID-19. The chain links TRBV6-4 to TRBJ1-4; TRBD1 matches 10 bases. The sequencing input was PBMCs or T cells enriched from blood (not recorded which). This CDR3 is CASSPGTGVPNEKLFF. The DNA for the CDR3 is TGTGCCAGCAGTCCCGGGACAGGGGTTCCTAATGAAAAACTGTTTTTT.